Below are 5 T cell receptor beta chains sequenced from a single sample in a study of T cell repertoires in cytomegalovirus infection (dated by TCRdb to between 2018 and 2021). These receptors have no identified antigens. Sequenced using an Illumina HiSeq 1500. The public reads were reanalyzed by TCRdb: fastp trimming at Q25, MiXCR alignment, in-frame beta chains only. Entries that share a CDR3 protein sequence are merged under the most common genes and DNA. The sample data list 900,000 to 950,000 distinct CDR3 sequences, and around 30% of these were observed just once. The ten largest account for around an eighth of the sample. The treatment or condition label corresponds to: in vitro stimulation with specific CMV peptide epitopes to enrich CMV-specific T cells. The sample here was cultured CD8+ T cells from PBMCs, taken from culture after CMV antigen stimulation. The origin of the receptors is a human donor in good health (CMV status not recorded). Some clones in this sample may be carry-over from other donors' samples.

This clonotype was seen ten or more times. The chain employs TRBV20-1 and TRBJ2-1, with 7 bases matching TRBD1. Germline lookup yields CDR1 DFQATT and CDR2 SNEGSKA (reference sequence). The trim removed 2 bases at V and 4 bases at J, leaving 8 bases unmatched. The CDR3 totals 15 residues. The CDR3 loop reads CSARSPQGIYNEQFF. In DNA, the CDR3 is TGCAGTGCTAGAAGTCCACAGGGGATATACAATGAGCAGTTCTTC.

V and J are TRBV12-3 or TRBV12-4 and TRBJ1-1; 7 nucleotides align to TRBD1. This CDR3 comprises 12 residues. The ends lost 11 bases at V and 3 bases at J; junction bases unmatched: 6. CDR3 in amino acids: CALLDRDTEAFF. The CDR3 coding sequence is TGTGCCTTACTTGACAGGGACACTGAAGCTTTCTTT.

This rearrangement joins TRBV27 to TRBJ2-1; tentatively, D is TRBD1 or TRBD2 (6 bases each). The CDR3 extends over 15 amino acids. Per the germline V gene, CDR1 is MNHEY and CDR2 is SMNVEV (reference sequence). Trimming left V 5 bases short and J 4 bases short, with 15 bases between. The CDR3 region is CASSPAGGIYNEQFF. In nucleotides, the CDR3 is TGTGCCAGCAGTCCGGCCGGGGGCATTTACAATGAGCAGTTCTTC.

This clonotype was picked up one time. CDR3 in amino acids: CASSRQPGYTF. CDR3 nucleotides: TGTGCCAGCAGCCGACAGCCTGGCTACACCTTC. This chain links TRBV5-8 with TRBJ1-2; TRBD1 might be the D (5 bases). The CDR3 sequence is 11 residues long. V gave up 4 bases and J gave up 7 bases, with 8 bases separating them. Germline CDR1 is SGHTS and CDR2 is YDEGEE.

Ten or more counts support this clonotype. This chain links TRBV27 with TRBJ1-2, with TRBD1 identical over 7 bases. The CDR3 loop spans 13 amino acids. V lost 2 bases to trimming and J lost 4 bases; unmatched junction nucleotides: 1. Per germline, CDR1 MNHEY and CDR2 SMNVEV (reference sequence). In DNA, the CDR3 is TGTGCCAGCAGTTTAGCAGGGGGCTATGGCTACACCTTC. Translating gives CASSLAGGYGYTF.